This TCR beta chain was recovered during a study of cytomegalovirus exposure and HLA in healthy donors. General study results and limits: Overall, roughly 170 TCR beta chains were annotated as cytomegalovirus-associated.

PCR employed 60 Vbeta and 13 Jbeta primers. Method: immunoSEQ multiplex PCR; TCRdb's copy keeps in-frame clones and lacks some. The profile shows 35,000 to 45,000 clones, around 73% of them singletons. Germline CDR1 MGHRA, CDR2 YSYEKL. This CDR3 has 16 amino acids. The J segment lost 5 bases and the V segment lost 4 bases, leaving 9 bases of the junction unmatched. This clone was recorded only once. Its cognate antigen is unknown. The sample consisted of PBMCs. The receptor comes from a woman aged 25 to 39 in good health and CMV-seronegative. V gene TRBV4-1 combines with J gene TRBJ2-7, with 12 bases lining up with TRBD2. As DNA, the CDR3 is TGCGCCAGCAGCCGCGAAGTACTAGCGGGAGGCGACGAGCAGTACTTC. Residues: CASSREVLAGGDEQYF.